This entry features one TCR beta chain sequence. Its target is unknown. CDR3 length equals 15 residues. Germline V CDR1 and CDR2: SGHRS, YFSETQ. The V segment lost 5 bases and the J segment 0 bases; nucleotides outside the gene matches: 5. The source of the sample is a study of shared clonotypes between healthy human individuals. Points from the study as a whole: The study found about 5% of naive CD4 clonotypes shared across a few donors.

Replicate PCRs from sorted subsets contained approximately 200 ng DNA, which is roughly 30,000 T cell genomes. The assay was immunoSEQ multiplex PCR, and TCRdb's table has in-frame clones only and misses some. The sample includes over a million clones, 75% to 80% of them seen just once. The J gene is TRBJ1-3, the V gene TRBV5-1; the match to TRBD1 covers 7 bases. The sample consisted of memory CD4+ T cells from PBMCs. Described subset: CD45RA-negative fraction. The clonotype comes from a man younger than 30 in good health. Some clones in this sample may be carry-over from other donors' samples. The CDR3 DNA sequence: TGCGCCAGCAGGGCGGACAGGTCCTCTGGAAACACCATATATTTT. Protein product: CASRADRSSGNTIYF.